This T cell receptor beta chain was documented in a study of T cell clones after liver transplantation. Sequencing used immunoSEQ multiplex PCR; TCRdb keeps in-frame clones, though not all of them. The sample contains some 50,000 clones, around 70% of which appear only once. Germline CDR1 reads SGHVS; CDR2 reads FNYEAQ. The V end was cut by 1 base, the J end by 0 bases, with 6 bases between. The CDR3 is 14 amino acids. The sequencing here drew on CD4+ T cells from blood, taken at the 22-month timepoint. The receptor comes from a human patient who received a liver transplant. The graft donor may have given rise to some T cells. V gene TRBV7-6 combines with J gene TRBJ2-5; D perhaps matches TRBD2 (6 bases). CDR3 in amino acids: CASSLGDYQETQYF. The CDR3 region has the DNA TGTGCCAGCAGCTTAGGGGACTACCAAGAGACCCAGTACTTC.